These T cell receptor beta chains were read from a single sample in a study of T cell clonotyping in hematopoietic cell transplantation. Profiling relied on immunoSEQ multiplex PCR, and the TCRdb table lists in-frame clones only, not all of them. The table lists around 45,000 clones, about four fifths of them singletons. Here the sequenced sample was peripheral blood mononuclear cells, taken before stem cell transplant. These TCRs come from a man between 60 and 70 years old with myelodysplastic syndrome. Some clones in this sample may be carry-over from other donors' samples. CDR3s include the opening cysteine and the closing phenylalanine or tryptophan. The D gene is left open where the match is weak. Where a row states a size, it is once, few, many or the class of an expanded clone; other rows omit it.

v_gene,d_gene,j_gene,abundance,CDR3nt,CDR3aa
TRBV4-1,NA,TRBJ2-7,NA,TGCGCCAGCAGCCAAGAAGTTCCTACCCGTGGTGACGAGCAGTACTTC,CASSQEVPTRGDEQYF
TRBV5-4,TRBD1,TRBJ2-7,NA,TGTGCCAGCAGCCCCCGGGACAGCTCCTACGAGCAGTACTTC,CASSPRDSSYEQYF
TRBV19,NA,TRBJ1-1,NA,TGTGCCAGTAGTAGGGCGAACACTGAAGCTTTCTTT,CASSRANTEAFF
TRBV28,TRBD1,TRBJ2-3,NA,TGTGCCATTCCGGACAGGAAAACAGATACGCAGTATTTT,CAIPDRKTDTQYF
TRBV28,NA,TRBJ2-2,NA,TGTGCCAGCAGTCTGGACAGTTCGAACACCGGGGAGCTGTTTTTT,CASSLDSSNTGELFF
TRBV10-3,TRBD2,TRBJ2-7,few,TGTGCCATCAACGCCCTGGGGAGGGGCTACGAGCAGTACTTC,CAINALGRGYEQYF
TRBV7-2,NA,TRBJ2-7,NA,TGTGCCAGCAGCTTAGTGGGTACGAACTCCTACGAGCAGTACTTC,CASSLVGTNSYEQYF
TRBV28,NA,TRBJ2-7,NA,TGTGCCAGCAGCCAGACAGGGCCCCTTGGAGGGGAGCAGTACTTC,CASSQTGPLGGEQYF
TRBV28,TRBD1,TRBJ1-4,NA,TGTGCCAGCCTTGACAGGGTTAATGAAAAACTGTTTTTT,CASLDRVNEKLFF
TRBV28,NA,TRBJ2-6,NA,TGTGCCAGCACAAGTAACTCTGGGGCCAACGTCCTGACTTTC,CASTSNSGANVLTF
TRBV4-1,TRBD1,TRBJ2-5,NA,TGCGCCAGCAGCCAGGGGACAGGGGCTGATCAAGAGACCCAGTACTTC,CASSQGTGADQETQYF